This entry is about one T cell receptor (beta chain). Its antigen is as yet unknown. The data were produced by immunoSEQ multiplex PCR, yet TCRdb's version contains in-frame clones alone and is incomplete. The data contain around 60,000 clones, 90% to 96% of them singletons. This entry is derived from a study of cytomegalovirus exposure and HLA in healthy donors. Across the whole study: The roughly 670 first-cohort repertoires shared a platform with the approximately 110 validation repertoires, as reported in a later analysis.

J was trimmed by 12 bases and V by 0 bases; bases with no gene match: 13. Germline V gene lookup returns CDR1 SGHRS and CDR2 YFSETQ. CDR3 length: 16 residues. Study-level findings and limits: The finding came from a later analysis; first-cohort TCR clusters tended to co-occur in the roughly 110 validation repertoires.

Material: PBMCs. The receptor was isolated from a young woman in good health and CMV-seronegative. The chain links TRBV5-1 to TRBJ2-1; TRBD2 matches at 9 bases. CDR3 sequence reads: CASSLGSGSHLGGQFF. DNA of the CDR3: TGCGCCAGCAGCTTGGGTAGCGGGAGCCACCTTGGGGGGCAGTTCTTC.